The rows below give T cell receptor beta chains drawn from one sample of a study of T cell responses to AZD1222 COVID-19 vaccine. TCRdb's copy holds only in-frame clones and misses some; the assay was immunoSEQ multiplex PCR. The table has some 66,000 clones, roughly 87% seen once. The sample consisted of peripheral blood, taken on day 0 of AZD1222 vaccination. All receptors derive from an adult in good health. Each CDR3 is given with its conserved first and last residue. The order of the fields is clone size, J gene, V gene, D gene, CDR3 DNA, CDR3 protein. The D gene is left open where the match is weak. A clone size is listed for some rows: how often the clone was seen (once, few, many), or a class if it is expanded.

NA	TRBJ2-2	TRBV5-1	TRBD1	TGCGCCAGCAATGGGGACAGGGGAAACACCGGGGAGCTGTTTTTT	CASNGDRGNTGELFF
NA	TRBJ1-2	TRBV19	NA	TGTGCCAGTAGGATCCTCGGGGCTACCCCCTATGGCTACACCTTC	CASRILGATPYGYTF
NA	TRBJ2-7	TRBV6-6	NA	TGTGCCAGCAAACCGGGACCCCGCGGGGATCGGGAGCAGTACTTC	CASKPGPRGDREQYF
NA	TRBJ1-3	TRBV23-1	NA	TGCGCCAGCGGATCGCAAGAGGGGCTCGGAAACACCATATATTTT	CASGSQEGLGNTIYF
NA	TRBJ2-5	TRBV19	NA	TGTGCCAGTAGTATAGTTGGCAGGGGAGAGACCCAGTACTTC	CASSIVGRGETQYF
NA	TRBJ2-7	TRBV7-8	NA	TGTGCCAGCCGGGGGCCAGGTGTAAGCTACGAGCAGTACTTC	CASRGPGVSYEQYF
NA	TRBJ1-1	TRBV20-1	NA	TGCAGTGCTAGTATCCCAGGGAACACTGAAGCTTTCTTT	CSASIPGNTEAFF
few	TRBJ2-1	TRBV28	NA	TGTGCCAGCAGTCCCGTGGAGGGGGCGTACAATGAGCAGTTCTTC	CASSPVEGAYNEQFF
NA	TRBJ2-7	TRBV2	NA	TGTGCCAGCAGTGTAATCGGGGCGGCCTACGAGCAGTACTTC	CASSVIGAAYEQYF
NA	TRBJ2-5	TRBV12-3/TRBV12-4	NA	TGTGCCAGCAGCCGAACTGGAACCCAGTACTTC	CASSRTGTQYF
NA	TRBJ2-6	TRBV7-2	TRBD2	TGTGCCAGCAGCTTGGCGGGGGGCGCGAGGTCCGGGGCCAACGTCCTGACTTTC	CASSLAGGARSGANVLTF
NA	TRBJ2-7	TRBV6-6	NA	TGTGCCAGCAGTCCCCCCTCCTACGAGCAGTACTTC	CASSPPSYEQYF
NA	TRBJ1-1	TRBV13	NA	TGTGCCAGCAGCTCCGCGGATCCGAACACTGAAGCTTTCTTT	CASSSADPNTEAFF
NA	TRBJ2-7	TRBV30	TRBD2	TGTGCCTGGTCCTTGACTAGCGGGAGGGCTTCCTACGAGCAGTACTTC	CAWSLTSGRASYEQYF
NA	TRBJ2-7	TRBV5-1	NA	TGCGCCAGCAGCTTTCGACTCTCCTACGAGCAGTACTTC	CASSFRLSYEQYF
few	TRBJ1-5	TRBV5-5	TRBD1	TGTGCCAGCAGCTTGGTGCCGACAGGGGGCGGCAATCAGCCCCAGCATTTT	CASSLVPTGGGNQPQHF
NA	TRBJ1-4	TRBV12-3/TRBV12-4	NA	TGTGCCAGCAGTACACAAAACCGTGCACTGTTTTTT	CASSTQNRALFF
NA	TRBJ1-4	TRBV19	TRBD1	TGTGCCAGCGGACAGGGCCAAGAAAAACTGTTTTTT	CASGQGQEKLFF
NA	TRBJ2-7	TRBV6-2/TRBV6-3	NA	TGTGCCAGCAGTTACTTCACCGACACCACCTACGAGCAGTACTTC	CASSYFTDTTYEQYF
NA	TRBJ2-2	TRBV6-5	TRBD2	TGTGCCAGCAGTTACACGGGGGGGGCGAGGACCGGGGAGCTGTTTTTT	CASSYTGGARTGELFF
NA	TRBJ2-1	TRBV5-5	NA	TGTGCCAGCAGCTTGGAGAGGTGGCAGGGGAACTACAATGAGCAGTTCTTC	CASSLERWQGNYNEQFF
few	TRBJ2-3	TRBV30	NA	TGTGCCTGGGCGACAGTGATTAGCACAGATACGCAGTATTTT	CAWATVISTDTQYF
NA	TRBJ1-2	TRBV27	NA	TGTGCCAGCGGCAATGGGGAGGCCCGGCGCTATGGCTACACCTTC	CASGNGEARRYGYTF
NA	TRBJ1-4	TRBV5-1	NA	TGCGCCAGCAGCTTTTCCGGTGAAAAACTGTTTTTT	CASSFSGEKLFF
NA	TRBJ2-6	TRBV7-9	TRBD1	TGTGCCAGCAGCTCCAGGGGACAGGGAGGCGCCAACGTCCTGACTTTC	CASSSRGQGGANVLTF
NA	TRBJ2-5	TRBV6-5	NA	TGTGCCAGCAGTTACGGGGGGACCCAGTACTTC	CASSYGGTQYF
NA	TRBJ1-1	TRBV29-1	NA	TGCAGCGCTCAGGGGTTGGACACTGAAGCTTTCTTT	CSAQGLDTEAFF
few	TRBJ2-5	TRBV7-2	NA	TGTGCCAGCAGCTTACTGGGCGGGGGCGCGGAGACCCAGTACTTC	CASSLLGGGAETQYF